This T cell receptor (beta chain) comes out of a study of T-cell reconstitution after alpha-beta-depleted transplantation in children. Unique molecular identifiers were incorporated during preparation of the TCRbeta library. MiXCR was run by TCRdb on the PCR reads, yielding one entry per CDR3 protein. The sample yields about 830,000 distinct CDR3 sequences, roughly 15% seen once. V was shortened by 2 bases and J by 7 bases, with 3 bases between the two germline ends. This CDR3 has 10 residues. Germline assignment: CDR1 SEHNR and CDR2 FQNEAQ (reference sequence). The TCR was taken from a male patient between 5 and 17 years old who had a stem cell transplant for acute lymphoblastic leukemia, so the T cells may come from the graft donor. Source: PBMCs, mostly from graft donor cells, taken 360 days after TCRalphabeta/CD19-depleted stem cell transplant. The chain links TRBV7-9 to TRBJ2-7; D unresolved. The CDR3 coding sequence is TGTGCCAGCAGCTTAATAGAGCAGTACTTC. Translating it yields CASSLIEQYF. Together with reference TRBV7-9 and TRBJ2-7, the CDR3 gives the full variable domain: DTGVSQNPRHKITKRGQNVTFRCDPISEHNRLYWYRQTLGQGPEFLTYFQNEAQLEKSRLLSDRFSAERPKGSFSTLEIQRTEQGDSAMYLCASSLIEQYFGPGTRLTVT.